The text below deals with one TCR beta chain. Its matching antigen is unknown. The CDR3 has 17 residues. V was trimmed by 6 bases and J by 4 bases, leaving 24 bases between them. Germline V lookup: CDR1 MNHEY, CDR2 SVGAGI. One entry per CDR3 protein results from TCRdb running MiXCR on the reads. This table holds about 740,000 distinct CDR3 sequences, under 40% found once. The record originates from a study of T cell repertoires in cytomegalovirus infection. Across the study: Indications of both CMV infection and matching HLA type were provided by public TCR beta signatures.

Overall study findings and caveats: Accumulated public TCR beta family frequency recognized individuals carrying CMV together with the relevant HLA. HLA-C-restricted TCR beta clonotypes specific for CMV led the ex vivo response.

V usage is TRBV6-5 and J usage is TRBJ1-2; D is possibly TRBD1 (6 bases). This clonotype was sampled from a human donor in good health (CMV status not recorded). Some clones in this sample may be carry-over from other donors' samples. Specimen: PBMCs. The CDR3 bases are TGTGCCAGCAGCAAGGGGACACATCATATTTCACTCTATGGCTACACCTTC. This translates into CASSKGTHHISLYGYTF.